The 11 T cell receptor beta chains given below trace back to one sample, sequenced in a study of molecular identifiers for immune sequencing clone quantification. TCRdb reanalysed the PCR reads using MiXCR and keeps one entry per CDR3 protein. The sample has hundreds of thousands of distinct CDR3 sequences, nearly 20% seen once; the top ten hold roughly 0.9%. Input material: naive CD8+ T cells from blood, with Jurkat cell RNA spiked in. Documented subset: FACS-sorted CD8+CD4-CCR7+CD45RA+ naive T cells. The receptor set was obtained from a human donor in good health. Some libraries in this study had Jurkat cell RNA spiked in.

This clonotype was detected many times. The chain recombines TRBV10-3 with TRBJ2-3; D may be TRBD2 (7 bases). The germline V gene has CDR1 ENHRY and CDR2 SYGVKD. This CDR3 region has 15 residues. Trimming left V 8 bases short and J 4 bases short, with 19 bases between. Here the CDR3 DNA reads TGTGCCATCGCCGGGGAGGGGGGGTTCGCAGATACGCAGTATTTT. Protein: CAIAGEGGFADTQYF.

Only a few counts were recorded for this clonotype. The chain is built from TRBV7-9 and TRBJ2-6; TRBD1 aligns across 7 bases. Unmatched junction bases numbered 8, after V lost 6 bases and J lost 0 bases. The CDR3 has 17 amino acids. Germline loops: CDR1 SEHNR, CDR2 FQNEAQ (reference sequence). CDR3: CASSTGTENSGANVLTF. The DNA for the CDR3 is TGTGCCAGCAGTACCGGGACAGAGAACTCTGGGGCCAACGTCCTGACTTTC.

This clonotype appeared many times. The rearrangement joins TRBV12-5 to TRBJ2-1, with TRBD2 identical over 9 bases. V gave up 5 bases and J gave up 7 bases; unmatched junction bases: 15. CDR1 LGHNT and CDR2 FRNRAP come from the germline V gene. CDR3 size: 17 residues. CDR3 loop: CASGPSSLAGLRNEQFF. CDR3 nucleotide sequence: TGTGCTAGTGGTCCCTCCTCTCTAGCGGGGCTGAGGAATGAGCAGTTCTTC.

This clonotype was seen ten or more times. V usage is TRBV19 and J usage is TRBJ2-1; 8 bases fit TRBD2. J gave up 10 bases and V 5 bases, and 7 bases lay outside the gene matches. CDR1 and CDR2 from the germline V gene are LNHDA and SQIVND (reference sequence). The CDR3 runs 13 residues. For the CDR3, the DNA is TGTGCCAGTAGTCCCGCGGGGGGCGGGGAGCAGTTCTTC. This codes for CASSPAGGGEQFF.

This clonotype was counted only a few times. The J gene is TRBJ1-4, the V gene TRBV7-3, with 8 bases lining up with TRBD1. Germline assignment: CDR1 SGHTA and CDR2 FQGTGA. Trimming cost V 0 bases and J 5 bases; bases outside gene matches: 8. CDR3 length: 17 residues. CDR3 nucleotides: TGTGCCAGCAGCTTAACCGGGCAGGGGGCGCGGAATGAAAAACTGTTTTTT. Amino acid sequence: CASSLTGQGARNEKLFF. The entire variable domain, with the rest obtained from reference TRBV7-3 and TRBJ1-4, is as follows: GAGVSQTPSNKVTEKGKYVELRCDPISGHTALYWYRQSLGQGPEFLIYFQGTGAADDSGLPNDRFFAVRPEGSVSTLKIQRTERGDSAVYLCASSLTGQGARNEKLFFGSGTQLSVL.

Comments on this clonotype: It may be a read error: a sequence one base away is much more abundant. The chain joins TRBV20-1 to TRBJ2-2; tentative D call: TRBD2 (5 bases). CDR3 size: 15 residues. Germline V gene sequence: CDR1 DFQATT, CDR2 SNEGSKA (reference sequence). The CDR3 sequence is CSASSGRRYTGELVF. The CDR3 DNA sequence: TGCAGTGCTAGTTCGGGCAGAAGATACACCGGGGAGCTGGTTTTT.

The chain has TRBV19 and TRBJ1-1, with D perhaps TRBD1 (5 bases). Germline CDR1 is LNHDA and CDR2 is SQIVND (reference sequence). The V end lost 7 bases, the J end lost 0 bases, and 12 bases lay between the germline ends. This CDR3 has 14 amino acids. CDR3 nucleotides: TGTGCCAGTAATATCCGGGGCATGAACACTGAAGCTTTCTTT. Protein: CASNIRGMNTEAFF. The entire variable domain, with the rest obtained from reference TRBV19 and TRBJ1-1, is as follows: DGGITQSPKYLFRKEGQNVTLSCEQNLNHDAMYWYRQDPGQGLRLIYYSQIVNDFQKGDIAEGYSVSREKKESFPLTVTSAQKNPTAFYLCASNIRGMNTEAFFGQGTRLTVV.

This clonotype was seen a handful of times. The chain recombines TRBV20-1 with TRBJ2-1, with 7 bases matching TRBD2. Germline trimming cut 3 bases from V and 2 bases from J; bases unmatched to any gene: 10. There are 16 residues in the CDR3. Germline V CDR1 and CDR2: DFQATT, SNEGSKA (reference sequence). In DNA form, the CDR3 reads TGCAGTGCTAGTTTGCTACTAGCGAGTGCCTACAATGAGCAGTTCTTC. This sequence encodes CSASLLLASAYNEQFF.

J is TRBJ2-1 and V is TRBV6-6; D is perhaps TRBD2 (7 bases). Germline assignment: CDR1 MNHNY and CDR2 SVGAGI (reference sequence). With 0 bases removed from V and 3 bases from J, the gap between germline ends came to 12 bases. The CDR3 covers 16 residues. CDR3 sequence: CASSYSSGGGYNEQFF. In DNA form, the CDR3 reads TGTGCCAGCAGTTACTCGTCGGGGGGCGGCTACAATGAGCAGTTCTTC.

The chain recombines TRBV4-1 with TRBJ2-7, with D tentatively TRBD1 (5 bases). CDR1 and CDR2 (germline): MGHRA, YSYEKL. CDR3 length equals 15 residues. Trimming took 0 bases from V and 3 from J, leaving 12 bases between them. The CDR3 is CASSQEPAGFYEQYF. The CDR3 coding sequence is TGCGCCAGCAGCCAAGAACCGGCAGGGTTCTACGAGCAGTACTTC.

This clonotype showed up many times. The V call is TRBV5-4, the J call TRBJ2-5; TRBD1 is a possible D gene (5 bases). The CDR3 covers 14 residues. Germline loops: CDR1 SGHNT, CDR2 YYREEE (reference sequence). V lost 1 base and J 5 bases, leaving 12 bases between the germline ends. The CDR3 region is CASSLRGSLETQYF. The CDR3 DNA follows: TGTGCCAGCAGCTTGAGGGGCAGTCTGGAGACCCAGTACTTC.